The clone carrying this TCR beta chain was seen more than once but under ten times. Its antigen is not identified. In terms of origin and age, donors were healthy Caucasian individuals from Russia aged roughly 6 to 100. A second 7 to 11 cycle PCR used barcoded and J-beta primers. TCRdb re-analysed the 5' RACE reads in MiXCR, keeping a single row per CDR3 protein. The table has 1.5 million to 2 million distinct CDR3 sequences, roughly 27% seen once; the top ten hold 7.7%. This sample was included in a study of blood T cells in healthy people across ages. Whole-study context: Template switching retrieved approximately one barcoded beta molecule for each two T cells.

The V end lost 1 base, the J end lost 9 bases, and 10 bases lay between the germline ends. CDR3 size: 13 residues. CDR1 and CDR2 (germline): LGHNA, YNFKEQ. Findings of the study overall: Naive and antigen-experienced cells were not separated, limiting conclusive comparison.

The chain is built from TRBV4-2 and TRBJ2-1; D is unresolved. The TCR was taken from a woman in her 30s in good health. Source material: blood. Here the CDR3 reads CASSQGALGEQFF. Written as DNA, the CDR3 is TGTGCCAGCAGCCAAGGGGCCCTGGGTGAGCAGTTCTTC.